This T cell receptor beta chain is drawn from a study of post-analysis software for immune sequencing data. This clonotype was picked up a small number of times. Unique molecular identifiers were present in the TCR beta cDNA libraries. Around 500,000 cDNA molecules were obtained from about 0.98 to 11 million T cells. One entry per CDR3 protein results from TCRdb running MiXCR on the PCR reads. Here the sample spans more than 450,000 distinct CDR3 sequences, 30% to 40% being singletons. This TCR was recovered from a girl under 18 with multiple sclerosis. The sequencing input was blood.

The CDR3 DNA reads TGTGCCAGCAGTTCGCAGAACAATCAGCCCCAGCATTTT. Amino acids: CASSSQNNQPQHF. This chain uses TRBV12-3 or TRBV12-4 with TRBJ1-5; D unclear. This CDR3 region has 13 residues. V was trimmed by 4 bases and J by 3 bases, leaving 7 bases between them.